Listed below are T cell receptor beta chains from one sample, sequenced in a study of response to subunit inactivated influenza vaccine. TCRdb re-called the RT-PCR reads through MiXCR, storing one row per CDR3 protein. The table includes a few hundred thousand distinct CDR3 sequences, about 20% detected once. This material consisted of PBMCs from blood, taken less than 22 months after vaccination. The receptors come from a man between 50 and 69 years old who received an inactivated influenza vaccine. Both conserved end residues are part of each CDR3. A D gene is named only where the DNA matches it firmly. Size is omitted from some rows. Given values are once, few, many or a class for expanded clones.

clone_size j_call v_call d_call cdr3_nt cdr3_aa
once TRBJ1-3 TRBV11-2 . TGTGCCAGCAGCTCTAGCGGGAACTCTGGAAACACCATATATTTT CASSSSGNSGNTIYF
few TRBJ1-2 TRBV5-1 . TGCGCCAGCAAAGCACAGCCACGGAACTATGGCTACACCTTC CASKAQPRNYGYTF
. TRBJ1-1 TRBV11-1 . TGTGCCAGCAGCCAGGGTGTTCAGTCTGAAGCTTTCTTT CASSQGVQSEAFF
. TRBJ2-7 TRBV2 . TGTGCCAGCAGTGGGACAGTTCCCTACGAGCAGTACTTC CASSGTVPYEQYF
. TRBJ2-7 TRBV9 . TGTGCCAGCAGCGAACGGGACGGCTACGAGCAGTACTTC CASSERDGYEQYF
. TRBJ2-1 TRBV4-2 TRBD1 TGTGCCAGCAGCCAAGTCATACAGGGGTCCTCCTACAATGAGCAGTTCTTC CASSQVIQGSSYNEQFF
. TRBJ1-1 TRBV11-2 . TGTGCCAGCAGCTTAGCTCTGGTGAGAAACACTGAAGCTTTCTTT CASSLALVRNTEAFF
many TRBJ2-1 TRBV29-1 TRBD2 TGCAGCGTAACTAGCGGGGGAGTGAATGAGCAGTTCTTC CSVTSGGVNEQFF
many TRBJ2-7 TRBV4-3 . TGCGCCAGCAGCCTCCGTAAAGGGCTAGTTAGATACGAGCAGTACTTC CASSLRKGLVRYEQYF
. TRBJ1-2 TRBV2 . TGTGCCAGCAGCCCCTGGGTCGACGGGGAATCGTATGGCTACACCTTC CASSPWVDGESYGYTF
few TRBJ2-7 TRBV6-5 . TGTGCCAGCAGTTACAGGGGTCAGCAGTACTTC CASSYRGQQYF
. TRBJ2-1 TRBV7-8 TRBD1 TGTGCCAGCGGGAGACAGGGGGCCTACAATGAGCAGTTCTTC CASGRQGAYNEQFF
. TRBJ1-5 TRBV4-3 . TGCGCCAGCAGCCTCTGGCGAGGGTGGGATCAGCCCCAGCATTTT CASSLWRGWDQPQHF
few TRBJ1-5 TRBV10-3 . TGTGCCATCAGTGCAGGGGATCAGCCCCAGCATTTT CAISAGDQPQHF
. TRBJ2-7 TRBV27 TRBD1 TGTGCCAGCAGTCCGACAGGGATCCCCTACGAGCAGTACTTC CASSPTGIPYEQYF
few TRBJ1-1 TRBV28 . TGTGCCAGCAGTCTTAAGCTTCTGGGACTGAACTCGGTTTTTGGCACTGAAGCTTTCTTT CASSLKLLGLNSVFGTEAFF
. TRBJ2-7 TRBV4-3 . TGCGCCAGCAGCCAAGATCAGGGGCCTAACTACGAGCAGTACTTC CASSQDQGPNYEQYF
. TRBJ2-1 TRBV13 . TGTGCCAGCAGCCTCCGCCCCTACAATGAGCAGTTCTTC CASSLRPYNEQFF
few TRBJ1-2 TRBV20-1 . TGCAGTGGGGAATTGGGGCCGGGTGGCTACACCTTC CSGELGPGGYTF
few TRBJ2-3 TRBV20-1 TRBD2 TGCAGTGCTAGAGTAGGTGGGAGGGCCACAGATACGCAGTATTTT CSARVGGRATDTQYF
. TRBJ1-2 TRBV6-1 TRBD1 TGTGCCAGCAAGAGGAGGGACAGAAATTCTGGCTACACCTTC CASKRRDRNSGYTF
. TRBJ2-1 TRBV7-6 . TGTGCCAGCAGCCTCCGGACTACCAGCTCCTACAATGAGCAGTTCTTC CASSLRTTSSYNEQFF
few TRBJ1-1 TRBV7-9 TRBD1 TGTGCCAGCAGCTTATCAGGGGGCATAACTGAAGCTTTCTTT CASSLSGGITEAFF
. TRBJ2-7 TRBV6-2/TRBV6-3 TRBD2 TGTGCCAGCAGTTACCGCTCTGGTAACTGGCGGGAGAAGTACGAGCAGTACTTC CASSYRSGNWREKYEQYF
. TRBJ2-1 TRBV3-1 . TGTGCCAGCAGCCAAGAAGGTACTAGTAGGAATGAGCAGTTCTTC CASSQEGTSRNEQFF
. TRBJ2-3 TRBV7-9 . TGTGCCAGCAGCTTAGCCCTAGATACGCAGTATTTT CASSLALDTQYF
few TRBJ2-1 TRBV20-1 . TGCAGTGCTAGTCTAATAGCATTTGGCGGGGACGTCTCCTACAATGAGCAGTTCTTC CSASLIAFGGDVSYNEQFF
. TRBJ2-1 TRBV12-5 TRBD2 TGTGCTAGTGGTTTGAAGACTAGCGGGAGAAGACATGAGCAGTTCTTC CASGLKTSGRRHEQFF
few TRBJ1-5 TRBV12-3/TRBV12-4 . TGTGCCAGCAGTTTAAAAGCCCGGGGCATGAGCAATCAGCCCCAGCATTTT CASSLKARGMSNQPQHF
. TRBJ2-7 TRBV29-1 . TGCAGCGTTGAAGCGACAGGCTACGAGCAGTACTTC CSVEATGYEQYF
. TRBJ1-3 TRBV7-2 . TGTGCCAGCAGCTTAAACTCGCCCGCTTCGGGAAACACCATATATTTT CASSLNSPASGNTIYF
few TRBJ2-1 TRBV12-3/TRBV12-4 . TGTGCCAGCAGCCAGCTTACCTCCTACAATGAGCAGTTCTTC CASSQLTSYNEQFF
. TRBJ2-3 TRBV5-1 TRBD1 TGCGCCAGCAGCCGGGACAGCGTTAGCACAGATACGCAGTATTTT CASSRDSVSTDTQYF
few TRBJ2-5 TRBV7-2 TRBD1 TGTGCCAGCAGCTTTCCCGGGACAGGCCTCCAAGAGACCCAGTACTTC CASSFPGTGLQETQYF
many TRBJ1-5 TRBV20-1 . TGCAGTGCCTCACGGGACAGCAATCAGCCCCAGCATTTT CSASRDSNQPQHF
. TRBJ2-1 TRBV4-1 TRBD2 TGCGCCAGCAGCAGGACTAGCGGGGGGGACGAGCAGTTCTTC CASSRTSGGDEQFF
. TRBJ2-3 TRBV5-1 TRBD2 TGCGCCAGCAGCTCGGGGACTAGCGGGAGCACAGATACGCAGTATTTT CASSSGTSGSTDTQYF
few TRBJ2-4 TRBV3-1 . TGTGCCAGCAGAGCCCCGTCTAGCGACATTCAGTACTTC CASRAPSSDIQYF
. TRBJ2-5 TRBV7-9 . TGTGCCAGCAGCTTAGCGAGAGTGTTCGAGACCCAGTACTTC CASSLARVFETQYF
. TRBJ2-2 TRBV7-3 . TGTGCCAGCAGCCCCCAGGGGCCTACAAACACCGGGGAGCTGTTTTTT CASSPQGPTNTGELFF
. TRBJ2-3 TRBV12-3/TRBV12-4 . TGTGCCAGCAGTTTTTCATTGGGGACAGATACGCAGTATTTT CASSFSLGTDTQYF
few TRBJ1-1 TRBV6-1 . TGTGCCAGCAGAGAAGGGGGGACTGAAGCTTTCTTT CASREGGTEAFF
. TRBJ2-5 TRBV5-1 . TGCGCCAGCAGCTTGGCTGGACCAGGGGAGACCCAGTACTTC CASSLAGPGETQYF
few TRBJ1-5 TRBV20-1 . TGCAGTGCTAGAGGGGATTTTAGGGATCAGCCCCAGCATTTT CSARGDFRDQPQHF
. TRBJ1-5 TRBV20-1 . TGCAGTGCTATAGCAGGGGAGAGTAATCACCCCCAGCATTTT CSAIAGESNHPQHF
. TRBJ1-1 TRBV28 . TGTGCCAGTTGGGGGACTGTGAACACTGAAGCTTTCTTT CASWGTVNTEAFF
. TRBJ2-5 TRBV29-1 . TGCAGCGCCCGGGACAGCGGGGGAGAGACCCAGTACTTC CSARDSGGETQYF
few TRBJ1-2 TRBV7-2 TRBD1 TGTGCCAGCAGCTTCACGACAGGGATGGCCTATGGCTACACCTTC CASSFTTGMAYGYTF